This T cell receptor (beta chain) appears in the sequencing data of a study of Graves' ophthalmopathy and Graves' hyperthyroidism. Study-level points and caveats: For predicting ophthalmopathy progression, the model had nearly 71% sensitivity and under 85% specificity.

As the template, RNA transcripts were used to amplify TCR beta CDR3 regions. The library came from an HTBI-primed first-round RT-PCR and a second-round multiplex PCR. TCRdb recomputed calls from the multiplex PCR reads with MiXCR, one row per CDR3 protein. This sample has a few hundred thousand distinct CDR3 sequences, with 35% to 45% found just once. The CDR3 has 14 amino acids. Looked up from germline, CDR1 is SQVTM and CDR2 is ANQGSEA. The ends were cut back, 6 bases at V and 0 bases at J, with 11 bases in the middle. Patients newly diagnosed with hyperthyroidism, under 2 months' duration, were aged 18 to 65, the study reports. It was on clinical symptoms, serum thyroxine, TRAb, thyroid ultrasound and orbital computed tomography that diagnosis relied. Worth noting for this clonotype: The antigen remains undetermined. A much larger clone is a single base away; this may be a read error.

Sequenced material: peripheral blood or thyroid tissue (not recorded which). The rearrangement joins TRBV29-1 to TRBJ1-4; D call uncertain. This clonotype was obtained from an adult man with Graves' hyperthyroidism. The CDR3 reads CSVRAAATNEKLFF. CDR3 sequence (DNA): TGCAGCGTGAGGGCAGCTGCAACTAATGAAAAACTGTTTTTT.